The 21 T cell receptor beta chains listed next were all sequenced from one sample in a study of cytomegalovirus exposure and HLA in healthy donors. PCR primers comprised 60 Vbeta and 13 Jbeta primers. Here immunoSEQ multiplex PCR was the method, and the copy in TCRdb shows in-frame clones only, minus some. The sample consists of approximately 99,000 clones, approximately 70% of them appearing once. Sequenced input: PBMCs. Receptors originate from a man aged 35 to 55 in good health and CMV-seronegative.

The chain links TRBV10-3 to TRBJ2-3, with D tentatively TRBD1 (5 bases). This CDR3 has 13 amino acids. Trimming took off 6 bases at V and 1 base at J, with 8 bases between the two ends. In germline, CDR1 is ENHRY, CDR2 SYGVKD. CDR3 DNA sequence: TGTGCCATCAGGGGGCACGGCACAGATACGCAGTATTTT. It encodes CAIRGHGTDTQYF.

This chain links TRBV5-5 with TRBJ2-3, with a possible D match to TRBD2 (5 bases). The CDR3 runs 13 residues. The V and J ends lost 2 bases and 6 bases respectively, with 10 bases between them. The V gene's germline CDR1 is SGHKS and CDR2 YYEKEE (reference sequence). The CDR3 protein is CASSFKEGDTQYF. The CDR3 DNA reads TGTGCCAGCAGCTTTAAAGAGGGTGATACGCAGTATTTT.

The chain employs TRBV5-1 and TRBJ1-4, with a weak D call TRBD1 (5 bases). Germline CDR1 SGHRS, CDR2 YFSETQ. Trimming pared 6 bases from V and 6 bases from J, leaving 12 bases between. The CDR3 runs 13 residues. The DNA for the CDR3 is TGCGCCAGCAACAAGGGGCATGATGAAAAACTGTTTTTT. It encodes CASNKGHDEKLFF.

The chain uses TRBV29-1 and TRBJ2-7; D is uncertain. The V end was cut by 3 bases, the J end by 4 bases, with 13 bases between. CDR1 is SQVTM and CDR2 is ANQGSEA in the germline V gene. CDR3 size: 13 residues. In DNA form, the CDR3 reads TGCAGCGTTGATGGAGATCCTGGTTACGAGCAGTACTTC. Its protein product is CSVDGDPGYEQYF.

CDR3 DNA: TGTGCCAGCAGTTTGGAGATTGGGGGCGCCAATCAGCCCCAGCATTTT. It specifies CASSLEIGGANQPQHF. This chain joins TRBV6-6 and TRBJ1-5, with D tentatively TRBD1 (6 bases). The CDR3 covers 16 residues. Trimming took off 4 bases at V and 3 bases at J, with 16 bases between the two ends. Germline CDR1 reads MNHNY; CDR2 reads SVGAGI (reference sequence).

This clone was seen just once. V and J are TRBV4-3 and TRBJ2-7; a possible D gene is TRBD1 (6 bases). Germline assignment: CDR1 LGHNA and CDR2 YSLEER. This CDR3 spans 15 amino acids. Between the trimmed V and J ends, which lost 0 bases and 2 bases, there was a span of 11 bases. CDR3 nucleotide sequence: TGCGCCAGCAGCCAAGATTACGGGACACCCTACGAGCAGTACTTC. Protein sequence: CASSQDYGTPYEQYF.

V gene TRBV7-8 combines with J gene TRBJ1-3, with a tentative D call TRBD1 (5 bases). V gave up 4 bases and J gave up 4 bases, with 14 bases separating them. CDR3 length: 15 residues. Germline CDR1 SGHVS, CDR2 FQNEAQ. This chain's CDR3 is CASSSQGWVGNTIYF. The CDR3 region has the DNA TGTGCCAGCAGCTCCCAGGGTTGGGTCGGAAACACCATATATTTT.

The chain links TRBV9 to TRBJ2-2; perhaps TRBD2 as D (7 bases). CDR1 and CDR2 (germline): SGDLS, YYNGEE. V gave up 4 bases and J gave up 4 bases, with 14 bases separating them. CDR3 size: 15 residues. CDR3 coding DNA: TGTGCCAGCAGCCCCGCGGGGGCGGGCACCGGGGAGCTGTTTTTT. This codes for CASSPAGAGTGELFF.

This clone has just one count. This chain links TRBV7-9 with TRBJ1-5; 12 bases fit TRBD1. The germline gives CDR1 SEHNR, CDR2 FQNEAQ (reference sequence). The CDR3 is 16 residues long. The V segment lost 3 bases and the J segment 3 bases; nucleotides outside the gene matches: 3. CDR3 in amino acids: CASSLGQGAVNQPQHF. DNA for the CDR3: TGTGCCAGCAGCTTGGGACAGGGGGCCGTCAATCAGCCCCAGCATTTT.

The chain links TRBV7-8 to TRBJ1-6, with a possible D match to TRBD1 (5 bases). Trimming shortened V by 2 bases and J by 8 bases, and 22 bases separated the two germline ends. The CDR3 totals 18 residues. In germline, CDR1 is SGHVS, CDR2 FQNEAQ. CDR3 sequence (DNA): TGTGCCAGCAGCTTAAAAACCCGGGGACTCATTGGGGATTCACCCCTCCACTTT. Its protein product is CASSLKTRGLIGDSPLHF.

The chain couples TRBV6-5 to TRBJ1-2; 9 bases fit TRBD1. Germline assignment: CDR1 MNHEY and CDR2 SVGAGI. The CDR3 consists of 15 residues. The V and J ends lost 0 bases and 6 bases, in that order; junction bases with no gene match: 5. The CDR3 DNA reads TGTGCCAGCAGTTACTCAGGGACAGGGATCGATGGCTACACCTTC. The encoded protein is CASSYSGTGIDGYTF.

The chain carries TRBV18 and TRBJ2-7; a weak D match, TRBD2 (6 bases). Germline CDR1 and CDR2: KGHSH and LQKENI. Trimming shortened V by 5 bases and J by 6 bases, and 14 bases separated the two germline ends. This CDR3 spans 13 amino acids. The CDR3 reads CASSGGVVAEQYF. In DNA form, the CDR3 reads TGTGCCAGCTCAGGAGGGGTAGTTGCCGAGCAGTACTTC.

V usage is TRBV7-2 and J usage is TRBJ2-3, with a tentative D call TRBD2 (5 bases). Germline CDR1 SGHTA, CDR2 FQGNSA. This CDR3 comprises 15 residues. With 0 bases removed from V and 2 bases from J, the gap between germline ends came to 9 bases. CDR3 in amino acids: CASSLAADPTDTQYF. The CDR3 coding sequence is TGTGCCAGCAGCTTAGCAGCGGACCCCACAGATACGCAGTATTTT.

This clone was counted a few times. The CDR3 region is CASSLGPGGATGELFF. For the CDR3, the DNA is TGTGCCAGCAGCTTAGGACCCGGGGGGGCTACCGGGGAGCTGTTTTTT. The chain is built from TRBV7-2 and TRBJ2-2; 8 nucleotides align to TRBD2. The V gene's germline CDR1 is SGHTA and CDR2 FQGNSA. V shed 1 base and J 5 bases; nucleotides not matched to a gene: 6. The CDR3 runs to 16 residues.

The chain couples TRBV6-5 to TRBJ1-2, with D tentatively TRBD1 (5 bases). The CDR3 spans 14 residues. Trimming cost V 4 bases and J 6 bases, with 15 bases left between them. Germline assignment: CDR1 MNHEY and CDR2 SVGAGI. The CDR3 sequence: CASSSGFMFDGYTF. The CDR3 nucleotides read TGTGCCAGCAGTTCAGGGTTTATGTTCGATGGCTACACCTTC.

This clone was counted between two and nine times. The rearrangement uses TRBV11-3 and TRBJ1-1, with TRBD1 matching over 8 bases. Trimming took 5 bases from V and 1 from J; bases not matched to a gene: 9. In germline, CDR1 is SGHNT, CDR2 YENEEA. The length of the CDR3 is 16 residues. CDR3 in DNA: TGTGCCAGCAGCCCCGGACAGGGTCGCGGGAACACTGAAGCTTTCTTT. Amino acids: CASSPGQGRGNTEAFF.

In this sample, this clone turned up a few times. The chain joins TRBV7-2 to TRBJ1-5; no clear D. Trimming stripped 1 base from V and 2 bases from J, with 6 bases between. This CDR3 comprises 14 residues. CDR1 is SGHTA and CDR2 is FQGNSA in the germline V gene. CDR3 sequence reads: CASSLGSGNQPQHF. In DNA form, the CDR3 reads TGTGCCAGCAGCTTAGGGTCAGGCAATCAGCCCCAGCATTTT.

This chain connects TRBV10-3 to TRBJ1-3, with 7 bases lining up with TRBD1. The ends lost 5 bases at V and 2 bases at J; junction bases unmatched: 3. Germline CDR1 reads ENHRY; CDR2 reads SYGVKD. There are 14 residues in the CDR3. The DNA for the CDR3 is TGTGCCATCAGTAAGCAGGGGGCTGGAAACACCATATATTTT. Its translation is CAISKQGAGNTIYF.

The gene calls are TRBV5-1 and TRBJ1-1; D is possibly TRBD1 (5 bases). The CDR3 runs to 13 residues. Trimming pared 5 bases from V and 2 bases from J, leaving 10 bases between. Germline CDR1 reads SGHRS; CDR2 reads YFSETQ. CDR3 loop: CASSYDSNTEAFF. CDR3 DNA sequence: TGCGCCAGCAGTTATGACAGTAACACTGAAGCTTTCTTT.

This clone is a singleton in its sample. The chain employs TRBV29-1 and TRBJ2-7; 7 positions agree with TRBD1. Trimming removed 2 bases from V and 0 bases from J; junction bases left unmatched: 4. The CDR3 contains 14 residues. CDR1 is SQVTM, CDR2 ANQGSEA, per germline. Written as DNA, the CDR3 is TGCAGCGTTGAAACAGGGACAGCCTCCTACGAGCAGTACTTC. Translating gives CSVETGTASYEQYF.

The CDR3 coding sequence is TGTGCCATCAGTCCTGACACAGGCATCGGAGCTTTCTTT. It translates to CAISPDTGIGAFF. V is TRBV10-3 and J is TRBJ1-1, with a tentative D call TRBD1 (5 bases). Germline values: CDR1 ENHRY, CDR2 SYGVKD. V was shortened by 5 bases and J by 10 bases, with 17 bases between the two germline ends. CDR3 length equals 13 residues.